This T cell receptor (beta chain) is from a study of cytomegalovirus exposure and HLA in healthy donors. Whole-study context: Early on, a data release was issued that held approximately 78 million unique TCRs from HLA-typed donors.

Of note for this clone: What it binds is unknown.

The PCR made use of 60 Vbeta and 13 Jbeta primers. Method: immunoSEQ multiplex PCR; TCRdb's copy keeps in-frame clones and lacks some. The table lists about 200,000 clones, approximately 85% of them singletons. Notes on the study in general: An assumption of roughly uniform sequencing depth across donors underlay the presence/absence analyses. The Asian-associated ancestry cluster reportedly had fewer N-insertions than the approximately 610-donor mean in a later analysis.

The CDR3 runs 15 residues. Trimming at V came to 6 bases and at J to 1 base, leaving 1 base not matched to a gene. The germline gives CDR1 SNHLY, CDR2 FYNNEI. The sample taken for sequencing was PBMCs. The clonotype originates from a woman aged 50 to 65 in good health and CMV-seronegative. This chain uses TRBV2 with TRBJ2-2; 11 bases fit TRBD2. The CDR3 protein is CASRLAGGNTGELFF. DNA of the CDR3: TGTGCCAGCAGGCTAGCGGGAGGGAACACCGGGGAGCTGTTTTTT.